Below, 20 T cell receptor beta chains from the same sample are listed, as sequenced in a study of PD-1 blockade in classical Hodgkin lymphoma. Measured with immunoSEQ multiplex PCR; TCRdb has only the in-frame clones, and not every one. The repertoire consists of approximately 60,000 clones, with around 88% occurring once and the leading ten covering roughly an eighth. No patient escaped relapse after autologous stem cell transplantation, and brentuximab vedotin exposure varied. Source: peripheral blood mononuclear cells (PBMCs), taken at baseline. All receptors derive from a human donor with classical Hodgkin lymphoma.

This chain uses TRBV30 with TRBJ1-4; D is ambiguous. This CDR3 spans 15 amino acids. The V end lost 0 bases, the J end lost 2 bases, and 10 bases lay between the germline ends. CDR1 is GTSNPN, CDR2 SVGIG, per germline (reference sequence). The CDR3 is CAWSVGGLTNEKLFF. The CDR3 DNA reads TGTGCCTGGAGTGTAGGTGGACTTACTAATGAAAAACTGTTTTTT.

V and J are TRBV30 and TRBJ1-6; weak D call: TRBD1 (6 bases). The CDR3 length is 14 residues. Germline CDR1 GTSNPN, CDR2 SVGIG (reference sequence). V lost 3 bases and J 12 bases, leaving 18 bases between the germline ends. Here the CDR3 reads CAWSEGGFVQPLHF. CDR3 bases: TGTGCCTGGAGCGAAGGGGGTTTCGTACAACCCCTCCACTTT.

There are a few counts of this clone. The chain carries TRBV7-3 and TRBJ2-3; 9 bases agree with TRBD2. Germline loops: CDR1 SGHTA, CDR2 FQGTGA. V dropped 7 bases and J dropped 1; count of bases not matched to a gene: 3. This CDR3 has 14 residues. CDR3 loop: CASNQRGGTDTQYF. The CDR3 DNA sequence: TGTGCCAGCAACCAGCGGGGGGGCACAGATACGCAGTATTTT.

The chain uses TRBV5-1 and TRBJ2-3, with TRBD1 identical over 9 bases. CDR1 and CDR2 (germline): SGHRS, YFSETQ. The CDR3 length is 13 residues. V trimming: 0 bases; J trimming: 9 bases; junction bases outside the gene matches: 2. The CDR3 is CASSLGQGGTQYF. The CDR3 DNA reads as TGCGCCAGCAGCTTGGGACAGGGGGGGACGCAGTATTTT.

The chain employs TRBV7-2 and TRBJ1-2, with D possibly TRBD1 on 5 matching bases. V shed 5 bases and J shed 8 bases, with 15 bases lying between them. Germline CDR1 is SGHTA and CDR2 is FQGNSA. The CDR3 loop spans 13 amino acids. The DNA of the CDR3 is TGTGCCAGCAGCAGAGACAGATCAGGGGGCTACACCTTC. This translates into CASSRDRSGGYTF.

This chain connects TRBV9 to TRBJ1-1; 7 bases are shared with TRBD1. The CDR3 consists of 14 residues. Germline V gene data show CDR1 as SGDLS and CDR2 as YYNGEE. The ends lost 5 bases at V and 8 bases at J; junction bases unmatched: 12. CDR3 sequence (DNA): TGTGCCAGCAGGAACCCCGGGACAGACCTAGAAGCTTTCTTT. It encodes CASRNPGTDLEAFF.

CDR3 sequence (DNA): TGTGCCAGCATCCCCGGCGCAACTAATGAAAAACTGTTTTTT. This translates into CASIPGATNEKLFF. The rearrangement joins TRBV21-1 to TRBJ1-4. TRBV21-1 is an annotated pseudogene. The CDR3 sequence is 14 residues long.

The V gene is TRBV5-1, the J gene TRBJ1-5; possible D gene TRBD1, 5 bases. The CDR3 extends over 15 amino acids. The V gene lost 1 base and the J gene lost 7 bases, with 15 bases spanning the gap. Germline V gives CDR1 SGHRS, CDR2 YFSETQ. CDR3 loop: CASSLRGDFEQPQHF. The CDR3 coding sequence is TGCGCCAGCAGCTTGAGAGGGGACTTTGAGCAGCCCCAGCATTTT. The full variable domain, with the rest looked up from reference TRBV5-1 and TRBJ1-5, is KAGVTQTPRYLIKTRGQQVTLSCSPISGHRSVSWYQQTPGQGLQFLFEYFSETQRNKGNFPGRFSGRQFSNSRSEMNVSTLELGDSALYLCASSLRGDFEQPQHFGDGTRLSIL.

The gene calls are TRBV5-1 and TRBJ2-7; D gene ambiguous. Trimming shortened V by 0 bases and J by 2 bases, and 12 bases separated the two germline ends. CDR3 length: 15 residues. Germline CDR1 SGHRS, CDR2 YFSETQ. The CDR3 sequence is CASSLGLNIPYEQYF. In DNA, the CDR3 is TGCGCCAGCAGCTTGGGTTTGAACATTCCCTACGAGCAGTACTTC. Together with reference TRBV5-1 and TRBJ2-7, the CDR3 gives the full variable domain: KAGVTQTPRYLIKTRGQQVTLSCSPISGHRSVSWYQQTPGQGLQFLFEYFSETQRNKGNFPGRFSGRQFSNSRSEMNVSTLELGDSALYLCASSLGLNIPYEQYFGPGTRLTVT.

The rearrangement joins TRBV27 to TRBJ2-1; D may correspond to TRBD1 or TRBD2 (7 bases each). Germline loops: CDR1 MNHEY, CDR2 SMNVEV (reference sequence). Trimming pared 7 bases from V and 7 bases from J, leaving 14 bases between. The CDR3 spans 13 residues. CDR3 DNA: TGTGCCAGCACCCCAGGGGGGGGGAATGAGCAGTTCTTC. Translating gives CASTPGGGNEQFF.

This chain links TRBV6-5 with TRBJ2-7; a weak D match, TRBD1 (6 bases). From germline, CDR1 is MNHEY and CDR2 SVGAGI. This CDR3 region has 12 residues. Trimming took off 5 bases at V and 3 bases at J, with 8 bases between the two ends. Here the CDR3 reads CASSRDIYEQYF. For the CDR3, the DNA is TGTGCCAGCAGTCGGGACATCTACGAGCAGTACTTC.

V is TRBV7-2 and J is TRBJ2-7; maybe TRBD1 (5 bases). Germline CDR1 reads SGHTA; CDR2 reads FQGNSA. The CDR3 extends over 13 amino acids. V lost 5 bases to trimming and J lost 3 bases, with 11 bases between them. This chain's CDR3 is CASSLGLSYEQYF. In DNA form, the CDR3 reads TGTGCCAGCAGCCTGGGGCTCAGCTACGAGCAGTACTTC.

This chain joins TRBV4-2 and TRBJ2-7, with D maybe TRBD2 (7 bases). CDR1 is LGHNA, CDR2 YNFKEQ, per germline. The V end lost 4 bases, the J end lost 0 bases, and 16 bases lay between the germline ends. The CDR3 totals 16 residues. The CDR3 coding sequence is TGTGCCAGCAGCCGCCCCGGCGGGGGCAGCTCCTACGAGCAGTACTTC. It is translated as CASSRPGGGSSYEQYF.

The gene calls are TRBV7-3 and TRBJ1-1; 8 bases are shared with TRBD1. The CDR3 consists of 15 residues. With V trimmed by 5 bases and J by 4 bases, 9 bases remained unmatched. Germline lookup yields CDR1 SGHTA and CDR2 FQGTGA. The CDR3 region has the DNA TGTGCCAGCAGCATCTCCGGGACAGGCGGCACTGAAGCTTTCTTT. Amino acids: CASSISGTGGTEAFF. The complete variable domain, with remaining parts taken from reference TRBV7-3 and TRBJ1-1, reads GAGVSQTPSNKVTEKGKYVELRCDPISGHTALYWYRQSLGQGPEFLIYFQGTGAADDSGLPNDRFFAVRPEGSVSTLKIQRTERGDSAVYLCASSISGTGGTEAFFGQGTRLTVV.

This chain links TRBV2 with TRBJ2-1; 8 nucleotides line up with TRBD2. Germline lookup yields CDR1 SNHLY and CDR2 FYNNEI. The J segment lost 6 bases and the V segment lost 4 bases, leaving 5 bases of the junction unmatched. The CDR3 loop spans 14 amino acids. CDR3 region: CASSAGGAINEQFF. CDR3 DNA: TGTGCCAGCAGTGCGGGGGGGGCGATCAATGAGCAGTTCTTC.

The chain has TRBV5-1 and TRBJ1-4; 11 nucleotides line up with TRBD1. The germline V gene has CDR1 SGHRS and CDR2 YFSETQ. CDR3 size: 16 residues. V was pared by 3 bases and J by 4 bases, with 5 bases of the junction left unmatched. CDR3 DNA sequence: TGCGCCAGCAGCTCGGACAGGGGGCTTTATAATGAAAAACTGTTTTTT. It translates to CASSSDRGLYNEKLFF. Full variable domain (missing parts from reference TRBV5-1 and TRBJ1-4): KAGVTQTPRYLIKTRGQQVTLSCSPISGHRSVSWYQQTPGQGLQFLFEYFSETQRNKGNFPGRFSGRQFSNSRSEMNVSTLELGDSALYLCASSSDRGLYNEKLFFGSGTQLSVL.

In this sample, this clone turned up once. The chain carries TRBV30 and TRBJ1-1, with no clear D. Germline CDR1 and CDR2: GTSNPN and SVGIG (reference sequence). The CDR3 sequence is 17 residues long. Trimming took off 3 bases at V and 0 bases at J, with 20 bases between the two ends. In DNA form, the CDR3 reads TGTGCCTGGAGGGTCGGTGGCGGGCCCTTTATGAACACTGAAGCTTTCTTT. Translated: CAWRVGGGPFMNTEAFF.

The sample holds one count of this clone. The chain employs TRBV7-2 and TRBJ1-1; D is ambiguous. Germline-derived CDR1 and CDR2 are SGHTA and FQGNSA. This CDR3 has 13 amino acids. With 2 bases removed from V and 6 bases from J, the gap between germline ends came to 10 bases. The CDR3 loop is CASSLTGKSEAFF. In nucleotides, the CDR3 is TGTGCCAGCAGCTTAACTGGAAAGTCTGAAGCTTTCTTT.

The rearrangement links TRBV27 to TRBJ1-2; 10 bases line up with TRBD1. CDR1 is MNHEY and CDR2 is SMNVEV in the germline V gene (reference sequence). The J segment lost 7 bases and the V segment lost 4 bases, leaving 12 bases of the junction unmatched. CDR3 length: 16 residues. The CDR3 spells CASSSIQRDRGFGYTF. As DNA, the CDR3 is TGTGCCAGCAGTTCGATTCAAAGGGACAGGGGTTTTGGCTACACCTTC.

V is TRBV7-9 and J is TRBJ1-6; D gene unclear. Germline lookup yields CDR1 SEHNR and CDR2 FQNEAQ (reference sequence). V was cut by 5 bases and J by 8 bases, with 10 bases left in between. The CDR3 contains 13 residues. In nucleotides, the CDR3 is TGTGCCAGCAGCCCAGGACCGGATTCACCCCTCCACTTT. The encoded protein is CASSPGPDSPLHF. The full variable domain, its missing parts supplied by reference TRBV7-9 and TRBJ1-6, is DTGVSQNPRHKITKRGQNVTFRCDPISEHNRLYWYRQTLGQGPEFLTYFQNEAQLEKSRLLSDRFSAERPKGSFSTLEIQRTEQGDSAMYLCASSPGPDSPLHFGNGTRLTVT.